These 6 T cell receptor beta chains share one sample of origin, sequenced in a study of T cell repertoires in cytomegalovirus infection. TCRdb fed the reads into MiXCR, producing one record per CDR3 protein. The table shows 270,000 or so distinct CDR3 sequences, with about 18% occurring only once. Sequencing was performed on CD8+ T cells from PBMCs. The receptors were gathered from a human donor in good health (CMV status not recorded). Some clones in this sample may be carry-over from other donors' samples.

This clonotype was picked up a small number of times. The chain carries TRBV14 and TRBJ2-1; D uncertain. The V gene lost 4 bases and the J gene lost 3 bases, with 13 bases spanning the gap. The germline V gene encodes CDR1 SGHDN and CDR2 FVKESK. The CDR3 sequence is 15 residues long. In DNA form, the CDR3 reads TGTGCCAGCAGCCGATCGTTTGGAGTCTACAATGAGCAGTTCTTC. Residues: CASSRSFGVYNEQFF.

About this clonotype: The CDR3 carries no conserved terminal phenylalanine or tryptophan, so it likely arises from a read error. The genes are TRBV12-3 or TRBV12-4 and TRBJ2-7; no definite D call. With 6 bases removed from V and 2 bases from J, the gap between germline ends came to 8 bases. The CDR3 consists of 12 residues. CDR3 sequence reads: CASSTTTYEQYY. CDR3 nucleotide sequence: TGTGCCAGCAGCACCACTACCTACGAGCAGTACTAC.

This clonotype was picked up many times. The chain is built from TRBV6-1 and TRBJ2-2, with D perhaps TRBD1 or TRBD2 (7 bases each). The ends were cut back, 2 bases at V and 6 bases at J, with 13 bases in the middle. Per the germline V gene, CDR1 is MNHNS and CDR2 is SASEGT. The CDR3 is 15 residues long. As DNA, the CDR3 is TGTGCCAGCAGTGAATCCTCAGGGGGGGCCGGGGAGCTGTTTTTT. As protein: CASSESSGGAGELFF.

This clonotype was observed a handful of times. V and J are TRBV5-6 and TRBJ1-1; no firm D call. V was clipped by 4 bases and J by 1 base, with 11 bases between them. From germline, CDR1 is SGHDT and CDR2 YYEEEE. This CDR3 region has 14 residues. CDR3 coding DNA: TGTGCCAGCAGCACAGCGGCAGCGAACACTGAAGCTTTCTTT. Translated, it gives CASSTAAANTEAFF.

The V and J genes are TRBV7-6 and TRBJ2-1; 9 bases fit TRBD2. The CDR3 loop spans 17 amino acids. V lost 1 base and J lost 0; bases outside the gene matches: 4. Germline assignment: CDR1 SGHVS and CDR2 FNYEAQ. CDR3 coding DNA: TGTGCCAGCAGCTTAGTTGCGGGGGGGGGCTCCTACAATGAGCAGTTCTTC. Protein product: CASSLVAGGGSYNEQFF.

The chain has TRBV5-1 and TRBJ2-5, with 7 bases that match TRBD2. J lost 3 bases, V lost 0 bases, and 8 bases had no gene match. Germline V gene sequence: CDR1 SGHRS, CDR2 YFSETQ. The CDR3 runs to 16 residues. The CDR3 reads CASSLDPGLAEETQYF. Written as DNA, the CDR3 is TGCGCCAGCAGCTTGGACCCCGGGCTAGCGGAAGAGACCCAGTACTTC.